The 6 T cell receptor beta chains presented below share a single source sample, sequenced in a study of patients and donors after allogeneic stem cell transplantation. TCRdb used MiXCR to reprocess the RT-PCR reads, holding one entry per CDR3 protein. The repertoire holds 80,000 to 90,000 distinct CDR3 sequences, with around 46% as singletons. Sequencing was performed on blood, either unsorted or a sorted T cell fraction (not recorded which). Receptor source: a human donor who was either an allogeneic HSCT recipient or a stem cell or donor lymphocyte infusion donor (not recorded which). It is not recorded whose cells these are; they may come from a transplant donor.

By share of the sample, this clonotype is medium-sized. This chain connects TRBV7-2 to TRBJ1-1, with D hard to call. The V end lost 6 bases, the J end lost 6 bases, and 11 bases lay between the germline ends. The length of the CDR3 is 12 residues. Per the germline V gene, CDR1 is SGHTA and CDR2 is FQGNSA. CDR3 DNA: TGTGCCAGCAGAGACGGACGGCCTGAAGCTTTCTTT. Protein sequence: CASRDGRPEAFF.

This chain links TRBV10-3 with TRBJ1-3; D uncertain. Germline lookup yields CDR1 ENHRY and CDR2 SYGVKD. The ends were cut back, 1 base at V and 4 bases at J, with 14 bases in the middle. CDR3 length: 16 residues. The CDR3 region is CAISEWKWDYGNTIYF. The CDR3 bases are TGTGCCATCAGTGAGTGGAAATGGGATTACGGAAACACCATATATTTT.

This clonotype was detected a few times. The chain uses TRBV20-1 and TRBJ1-3, with D possibly TRBD1 on 6 matching bases. The CDR3 has 15 residues. Germline loops: CDR1 DFQATT, CDR2 SNEGSKA (reference sequence). V was trimmed by 0 bases and J by 4 bases, leaving 13 bases between them. The CDR3 bases are TGCAGTGCTAGAGATCCGGGGGGCGCGGGAAACACCATATATTTT. It is translated as CSARDPGGAGNTIYF.

Only a few counts were recorded for this clonotype. The chain couples TRBV15 to TRBJ2-1, with D maybe TRBD2 (6 bases). This CDR3 comprises 16 residues. Trimming cost V 8 bases and J 5 bases, with 22 bases left between them. Germline V gene sequence: CDR1 LNHNV, CDR2 YYDKDF (reference sequence). In nucleotides, the CDR3 is TGTGCCACCCGGAGGGAGCAACTAATAGGAAACAATGAGCAGTTCTTC. It codes for CATRREQLIGNNEQFF.

The chain couples TRBV3-1 to TRBJ1-2, with D possibly TRBD1 on 6 matching bases. Germline V gene data show CDR1 as LGHDT and CDR2 as YNNKEL (reference sequence). The CDR3 has 15 residues. V was cut by 5 bases and J by 0 bases, with 13 bases left in between. CDR3 amino acids: CASSGRQVANYGYTF. In DNA form, the CDR3 reads TGTGCCAGCAGCGGACGACAGGTAGCTAACTATGGCTACACCTTC.

This rearrangement joins TRBV7-2 to TRBJ1-2; weak D call: TRBD1 (5 bases). There are 14 residues in the CDR3. Trimming stripped 3 bases from V and 3 bases from J, with 11 bases between. Germline lookup yields CDR1 SGHTA and CDR2 FQGNSA. DNA for the CDR3: TGTGCCAGCAGCTTGGTAGGGGATGACTATGGCTACACCTTC. Amino acid sequence: CASSLVGDDYGYTF.